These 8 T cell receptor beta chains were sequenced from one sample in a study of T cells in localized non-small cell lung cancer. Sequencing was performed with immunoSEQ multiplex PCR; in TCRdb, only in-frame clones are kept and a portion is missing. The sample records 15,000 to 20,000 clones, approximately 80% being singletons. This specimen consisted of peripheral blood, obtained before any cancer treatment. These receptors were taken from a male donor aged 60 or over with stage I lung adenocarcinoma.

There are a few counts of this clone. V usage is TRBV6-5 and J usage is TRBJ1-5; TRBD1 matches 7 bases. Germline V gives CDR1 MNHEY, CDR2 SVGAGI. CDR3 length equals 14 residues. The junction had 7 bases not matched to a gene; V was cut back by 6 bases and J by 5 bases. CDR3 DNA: TGTGCCAGCAGCTCTGGGACAGATTATCAGCCCCAGCATTTT. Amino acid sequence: CASSSGTDYQPQHF.

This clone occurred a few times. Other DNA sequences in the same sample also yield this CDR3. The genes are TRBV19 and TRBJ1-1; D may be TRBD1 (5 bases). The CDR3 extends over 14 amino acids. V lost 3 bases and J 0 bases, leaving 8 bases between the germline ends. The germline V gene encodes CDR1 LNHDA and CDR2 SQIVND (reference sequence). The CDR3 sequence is CASSIGTMNTEAFF. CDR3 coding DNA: TGTGCCAGTAGTATCGGGACTATGAACACTGAAGCTTTCTTT.

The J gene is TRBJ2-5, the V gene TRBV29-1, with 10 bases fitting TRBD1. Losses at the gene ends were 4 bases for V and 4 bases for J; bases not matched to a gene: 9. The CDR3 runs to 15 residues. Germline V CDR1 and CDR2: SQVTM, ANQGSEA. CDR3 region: CSVGLGDRGGETQYF. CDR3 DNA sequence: TGCAGCGTTGGGTTGGGGGACAGGGGCGGAGAGACCCAGTACTTC.

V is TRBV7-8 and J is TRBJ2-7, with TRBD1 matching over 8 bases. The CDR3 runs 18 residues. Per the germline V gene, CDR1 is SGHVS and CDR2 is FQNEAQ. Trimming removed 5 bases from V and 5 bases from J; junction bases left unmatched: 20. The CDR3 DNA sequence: TGTGCCAGCAGCGGGATGGGTGCCCTTGACAGGGGAGGACACGAGCAGTACTTC. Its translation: CASSGMGALDRGGHEQYF.

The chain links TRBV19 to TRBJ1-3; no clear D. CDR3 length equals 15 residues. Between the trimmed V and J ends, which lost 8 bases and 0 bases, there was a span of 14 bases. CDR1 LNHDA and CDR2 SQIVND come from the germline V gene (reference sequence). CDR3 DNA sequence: TGTGCCAGTGGAAGCTCGGCAAACTCTGGAAACACCATATATTTT. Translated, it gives CASGSSANSGNTIYF.

This chain's CDR3 is CASVGLLQETQYF. The DNA for the CDR3 is TGTGCCAGCGTTGGACTACTCCAAGAGACCCAGTACTTC. V is TRBV7-9 and J is TRBJ2-5; D is perhaps TRBD2 (6 bases). The V end lost 8 bases, the J end lost 1 base, and 11 bases lay between the germline ends. The CDR3 sequence is 13 residues long. CDR1 and CDR2 (germline): SEHNR, FQNEAQ (reference sequence).

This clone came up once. This chain's CDR3 is CASSPGLAGVDEQFF. For the CDR3, the DNA is TGTGCCAGCAGCCCGGGACTAGCGGGAGTCGATGAGCAGTTCTTC. This sequence joins TRBV14 and TRBJ2-1; 14 bases are a match to TRBD2. The CDR3 is 15 residues long. J gave up 8 bases and V 4 bases, and 4 bases lay outside the gene matches. Per the germline V gene, CDR1 is SGHDN and CDR2 is FVKESK.

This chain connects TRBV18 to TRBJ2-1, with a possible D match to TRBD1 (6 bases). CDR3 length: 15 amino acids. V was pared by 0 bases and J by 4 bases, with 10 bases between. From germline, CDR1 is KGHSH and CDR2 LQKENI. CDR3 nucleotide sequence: TGTGCCAGCTCACCACCTAGGGGGTGGTACAATGAGCAGTTCTTC. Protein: CASSPPRGWYNEQFF.